This entry concerns a single T cell receptor (beta chain). The antigen is undetermined. This sample stems from a study of cytotoxic CD8 clonotypes in ibrutinib-treated CLL. Depths of 1 in 200,000 to 1 in 1 million T cells were the sequencing target. Measured with immunoSEQ multiplex PCR; TCRdb has only the in-frame clones, and not every one. The sample holds nearly 85,000 clones; roughly 83% are singletons and the top ten take approximately 5%. General observations from the study: Increased clonality at ibrutinib response gave way to a return toward baseline at progression. Baseline clonality, higher than in age-matched healthy donors, tracked circulating CD8+ T-cell counts.

The CDR3 length is 12 residues. Germline loops: CDR1 KGHSH, CDR2 LQKENI. Trimming cost V 3 bases and J 6 bases, with 9 bases left between them. This sequence originates from a human donor with chronic lymphocytic leukemia. Here the sequenced sample was PBMCs, taken after 12 months of ibrutinib treatment. V usage is TRBV18 and J usage is TRBJ2-7; D could derive from TRBD1 or TRBD2 (5 bases each). The CDR3 spells CASSPGDGEQYF. The DNA of the CDR3 is TGTGCCAGCTCACCGGGGGATGGCGAGCAGTACTTC.